One sample yielded the 24 T cell receptor beta chains listed below, sequenced in a study of blood T cell repertoires in COVID-19. Data came from immunoSEQ multiplex PCR; TCRdb stores just in-frame clones and leaves some out. The sample lists around 66,000 clones, around 87% occurring once. The sequenced sample was peripheral blood. These receptors came from a man aged 55 to 69 with acute or convalescent COVID-19.

This clone appeared once. The rearrangement links TRBV6-2 or TRBV6-3 to TRBJ1-5; weak D call: TRBD1 (5 bases). Germline V gives CDR1 MNHEY, CDR2 SVGEGT. The germline V and J ends were trimmed by 0 bases and 3 bases, with 18 bases remaining between them. CDR3 length equals 18 residues. DNA for the CDR3: TGTGCCAGCAGTTACTCAACAGGACAAGGCCTTTCCAATCAGCCCCAGCATTTT. This translates into CASSYSTGQGLSNQPQHF.

The chain has TRBV7-2 and TRBJ2-7, with 8 bases aligning to TRBD2. Germline lookup yields CDR1 SGHTA and CDR2 FQGNSA. This CDR3 region has 13 residues. V shed 6 bases and J 0 bases; nucleotides not matched to a gene: 1. In nucleotides, the CDR3 is TGTGCCAGCAGAGCGGGGGCCTCCTACGAGCAGTACTTC. It codes for CASRAGASYEQYF.

This chain links TRBV7-3 with TRBJ2-5; the match to TRBD1 covers 7 bases. With V trimmed by 5 bases and J by 1 base, 10 bases remained unmatched. This CDR3 has 16 amino acids. Germline CDR1 SGHTA, CDR2 FQGTGA. The CDR3 bases are TGTGCCAGCAGCCAGGGGGTCCAGCCGACCCAAGAGACCCAGTACTTC. This sequence encodes CASSQGVQPTQETQYF. The full variable domain, completed using reference TRBV7-3 and TRBJ2-5, is GAGVSQTPSNKVTEKGKYVELRCDPISGHTALYWYRQSLGQGPEFLIYFQGTGAADDSGLPNDRFFAVRPEGSVSTLKIQRTERGDSAVYLCASSQGVQPTQETQYFGPGTRLLVL.

This clone was picked up a small number of times. The chain is built from TRBV5-1 and TRBJ1-4; D is uncertain. The CDR3 loop spans 19 amino acids. Looked up from germline, CDR1 is SGHRS and CDR2 is YFSETQ. Trimming removed 1 base at V and 0 bases at J, with 19 bases between. CDR3 region: CASSLSPSPHSSTNEKLFF. The DNA for the CDR3 is TGCGCCAGCAGCTTGTCCCCCTCGCCACACAGTTCAACTAATGAAAAACTGTTTTTT.

The V call is TRBV6-2 or TRBV6-3, the J call TRBJ2-1, with a weak D call TRBD2 (5 bases). V was trimmed by 0 bases and J by 6 bases, leaving 9 bases between them. The germline V gene encodes CDR1 MNHEY and CDR2 SVGEGT. The CDR3 is 14 residues long. CDR3: CASSYSGVRNEQFF. CDR3 DNA sequence: TGTGCCAGCAGTTACTCCGGGGTACGCAATGAGCAGTTCTTC.

This clone came up once. The V gene is TRBV21-1, the J gene TRBJ2-6; the tabulated D call, TRBD1, remains unverified against the DNA. TRBV21-1 is annotated as a pseudogene. This CDR3 has 21 amino acids. The CDR3 spells CASSKNSRGTGVFSGANVLTF. For the CDR3, the DNA is TGTGCCAGCAGCAAAAATAGTAGAGGGACAGGGGTATTCTCTGGGGCCAACGTCCTGACTTTC.

This clone came up once. This chain joins TRBV4-3 and TRBJ2-5; the match to TRBD2 covers 13 bases. V shed 2 bases and J 0 bases; nucleotides not matched to a gene: 12. The CDR3 runs 20 residues. The germline gives CDR1 LGHNA, CDR2 YSLEER. For the CDR3, the DNA is TGCGCCAGCAGCCAACGTACTTCCGGACTAGCGGGGGAACACCAAGAGACCCAGTACTTC. Encoded protein: CASSQRTSGLAGEHQETQYF.

J is TRBJ1-3 and V is TRBV5-8; D remains unclear. The CDR3 runs to 15 residues. Trimming stripped 4 bases from V and 0 bases from J, with 11 bases between. The germline gives CDR1 SGHTS, CDR2 YDEGEE. The CDR3 bases are TGTGCCAGCAGCGGCCTTCGAAGCTCTGGAAACACCATATATTTT. This translates into CASSGLRSSGNTIYF. The complete variable domain, with remaining parts taken from reference TRBV5-8 and TRBJ1-3, reads EAGVTQSPTHLIKTRGQQATLRCSPISGHTSVYWYQQALGLGLQFLLWYDEGEERNRGNFPPRFSGRQFPNYSSELNVNALELEDSALYLCASSGLRSSGNTIYFGEGSWLTVV.

A single count supports this clone. The V and J genes are TRBV7-2 and TRBJ1-2, with no clear D. The CDR3 runs to 14 residues. V was clipped by 5 bases and J by 8 bases, with 18 bases between them. Germline CDR1 reads SGHTA; CDR2 reads FQGNSA. In nucleotides, the CDR3 is TGTGCCAGCAGCCCATATCAGGACTTTGCCGGCTACACCTTC. Translation: CASSPYQDFAGYTF.

This sequence joins TRBV9 and TRBJ2-5; 10 nucleotides align to TRBD2. Germline-derived CDR1 and CDR2 are SGDLS and YYNGEE. V lost 1 base to trimming and J lost 5 bases; unmatched junction nucleotides: 5. The CDR3 spans 15 residues. Written as DNA, the CDR3 is TGTGCCAGCAGCGTATTGAGCGGGGGGGCCGAGACCCAGTACTTC. This gives the protein CASSVLSGGAETQYF.

This chain uses TRBV7-9 with TRBJ2-7; 9 bases fit TRBD1. Germline CDR1 and CDR2: SEHNR and FQNEAQ (reference sequence). The V and J ends lost 4 bases and 9 bases, in that order; junction bases with no gene match: 10. The CDR3 extends over 14 amino acids. The CDR3 coding sequence is TGTGCCAGCAGCTGGGGACAGGGCATTACGGGGCAGTACTTC. It is translated as CASSWGQGITGQYF.

The CDR3 sequence: CASRSKDRGLSGYTF. In nucleotides, the CDR3 is TGTGCCAGTAGATCTAAGGACAGGGGACTCAGTGGCTACACCTTC. The gene calls are TRBV19 and TRBJ1-2, with 9 bases fitting TRBD1. The germline V gene encodes CDR1 LNHDA and CDR2 SQIVND (reference sequence). The CDR3 is 15 amino acids. The trim removed 6 bases at V and 7 bases at J, leaving 12 bases unmatched.

The chain carries TRBV7-3 and TRBJ1-1; D is ambiguous. The CDR3 covers 14 residues. The germline gives CDR1 SGHTA, CDR2 FQGTGA. Trimming took off 5 bases at V and 1 base at J, with 11 bases between the two ends. CDR3 sequence reads: CASSPREGNTEAFF. In DNA form, the CDR3 reads TGTGCCAGCAGCCCCCGTGAGGGGAACACTGAAGCTTTCTTT.

The rearrangement joins TRBV20-1 to TRBJ1-1, with D unclear. Germline CDR1 is DFQATT and CDR2 is SNEGSKA (reference sequence). CDR3 length: 11 residues. Trimming stripped 3 bases from V and 7 bases from J, with 9 bases between. In nucleotides, the CDR3 is TGCAGTGCTAGTAGTGGCCATGAAGCTTTCTTT. It is translated as CSASSGHEAFF.

This clone appeared a single time. The rearrangement joins TRBV6-2 or TRBV6-3 to TRBJ1-5; 7 bases match TRBD1. V lost 0 bases and J lost 0; bases outside the gene matches: 8. Germline values: CDR1 MNHEY, CDR2 SVGEGT. The CDR3 is made up of 18 amino acids. In nucleotides, the CDR3 is TGTGCCAGCAGTTACTCGATGACAGGGTTCCTTAGCAATCAGCCCCAGCATTTT. It yields the protein CASSYSMTGFLSNQPQHF.

This chain uses TRBV7-9 with TRBJ2-7; D unclear. The CDR3 has 12 amino acids. Deletions cut 1 base from V and 2 bases from J, with 3 bases between. Germline V CDR1 and CDR2: SEHNR, FQNEAQ (reference sequence). CDR3 loop: CASSLVTYEQYF. In DNA, the CDR3 is TGTGCCAGCAGCTTAGTTACCTACGAGCAGTACTTC.

J is TRBJ1-2 and V is TRBV6-1, with D maybe TRBD1 (5 bases). This CDR3 contains 12 residues. The germline gives CDR1 MNHNS, CDR2 SASEGT. V dropped 3 bases and J dropped 8 bases, with 10 bases sitting between them. The DNA of the CDR3 is TGTGCCAGCAGTGACAGGGTTGCGGGCTACACCTTC. Its translation is CASSDRVAGYTF.

This sequence joins TRBV4-2 and TRBJ2-2, with TRBD2 matching 9 bases. The J segment lost 2 bases and the V segment lost 9 bases, leaving 10 bases of the junction unmatched. CDR3 length: 16 amino acids. The V gene's germline CDR1 is LGHNA and CDR2 YNFKEQ. Written as DNA, the CDR3 is TGTGCCAGTACAGATAGCGGGGGCGCTAACACCGGGGAGCTGTTTTTT. Its protein is CASTDSGGANTGELFF.

The chain links TRBV7-2 to TRBJ1-3, with a tentative D call TRBD1 (5 bases). V dropped 5 bases and J dropped 2 bases, with 10 bases sitting between them. The germline V gene has CDR1 SGHTA and CDR2 FQGNSA. CDR3 length: 14 amino acids. CDR3 loop: CASSPRGAGNTIYF. CDR3 DNA sequence: TGTGCCAGCAGCCCAAGGGGTGCTGGAAACACCATATATTTT.

The chain recombines TRBV5-1 with TRBJ2-5; the D gene is possibly TRBD1 (5 bases). This CDR3 has 15 residues. Trimming removed 0 bases from V and 1 base from J, with 10 bases in between. Germline V gene data show CDR1 as SGHRS and CDR2 as YFSETQ. The DNA for the CDR3 is TGCGCCAGCAGCTTGGCTTTTGGGGCCCAAGAGACCCAGTACTTC. Translation: CASSLAFGAQETQYF. The entire variable domain, with the rest obtained from reference TRBV5-1 and TRBJ2-5, is as follows: KAGVTQTPRYLIKTRGQQVTLSCSPISGHRSVSWYQQTPGQGLQFLFEYFSETQRNKGNFPGRFSGRQFSNSRSEMNVSTLELGDSALYLCASSLAFGAQETQYFGPGTRLLVL.

The rearrangement uses TRBV7-3 and TRBJ1-6; 9 nucleotides match TRBD1. Germline assignment: CDR1 SGHTA and CDR2 FQGTGA. CDR3 length equals 15 residues. With V trimmed by 2 bases and J by 7 bases, 3 bases remained unmatched. The CDR3 coding sequence is TGTGCCAGCAGCTTATGGGGGACAGGGAATTCACCCCTCCACTTT. Residues: CASSLWGTGNSPLHF.

This clone was recorded only once. The CDR3 spells CSVEGGDTQYF. CDR3 coding DNA: TGCAGCGTTGAGGGGGGAGATACGCAGTATTTT. The rearrangement uses TRBV29-1 and TRBJ2-3; weak D call: TRBD2 (6 bases). Germline CDR1 reads SQVTM; CDR2 reads ANQGSEA. This CDR3 has 11 amino acids. V shed 3 bases and J shed 5 bases, with 6 bases lying between them.

On this clone itself: The junction departs from the called germline gene at one end, perhaps through a read error. The chain employs TRBV2 and TRBJ2-3, with 8 bases aligning to TRBD2. Looked up from germline, CDR1 is SNHLY and CDR2 is FYNNEI. The CDR3 has 15 amino acids. This CDR3 is CTSSDRSGVADTQYF. The CDR3, as DNA: TGTACCAGCAGTGATCGTAGCGGGGTGGCAGATACGCAGTATTTT.

The chain links TRBV3-1 (or the pseudogene TRBV3-2) to TRBJ2-5; D is possibly TRBD2 (6 bases). Germline CDR1 reads LGHDT; CDR2 reads YNNKEL (reference sequence). Trimming removed 1 base from V and 4 bases from J, with 13 bases in between. CDR3 size: 15 residues. The CDR3 reads CASSQGSLGGETQYF. The CDR3 coding sequence is TGTGCCAGCAGCCAAGGTAGTTTGGGGGGAGAGACCCAGTACTTC.